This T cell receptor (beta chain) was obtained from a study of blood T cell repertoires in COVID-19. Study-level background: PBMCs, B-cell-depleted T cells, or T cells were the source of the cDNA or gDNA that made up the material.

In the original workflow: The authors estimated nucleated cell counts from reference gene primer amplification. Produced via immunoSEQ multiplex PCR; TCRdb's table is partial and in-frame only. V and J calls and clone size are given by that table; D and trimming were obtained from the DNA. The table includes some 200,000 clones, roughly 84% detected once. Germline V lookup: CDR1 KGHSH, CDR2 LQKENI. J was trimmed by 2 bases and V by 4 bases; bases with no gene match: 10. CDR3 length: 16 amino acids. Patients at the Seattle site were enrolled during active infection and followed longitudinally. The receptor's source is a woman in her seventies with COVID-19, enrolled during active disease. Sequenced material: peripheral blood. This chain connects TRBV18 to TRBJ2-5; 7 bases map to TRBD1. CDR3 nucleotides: TGTGCCAGCTCACATCTTTGGACAGGACCTCAAGAGACCCAGTACTTC. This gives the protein CASSHLWTGPQETQYF.